The table lists the clone carrying this TCR beta chain with many counts. The target antigen is unknown. Germline CDR1 is LGHNT and CDR2 is FRNRAP. The CDR3 consists of 14 residues. V lost 1 base to trimming and J lost 5 bases, with 11 bases between them. Time point denoted: patch test 2, 6 weeks after DPC sensitization. Treatment meaning: therapeutic diphenylcyclopropenone sensitization with weekly scalp DPC. Participating donors were patients with alopecia, aged 18 to 70 years, considered appropriate candidates for DPC. TCRdb re-called the RACE reads through MiXCR, storing one row per CDR3 protein. The sample lists a few hundred thousand distinct CDR3 sequences, about 6% occurring once. This sample was included in a study of human T cells and chemical hapten exposure. General study results and limits: Counts of TCRs above 1 in 1000 frequency stayed unchanged with DPC sensitization. Expanded TCRs produced significantly more large CDR3 similarity clusters than controls did.

This receptor was taken from a woman between 18 and 30 years old with alopecia areata. Some clones in this sample may be carry-over from other donors' samples. The chain recombines TRBV12-5 with TRBJ1-1, with D uncertain. The sample was whole blood, taken in connection with sensitization to the hapten diphenylcyclopropenone (DPC). Written as DNA, the CDR3 is TGTGCTAGTGGTTTGGACCTGCCGAATACTGAAGCTTTCTTT. This sequence encodes CASGLDLPNTEAFF. Based on the CDR3 plus reference TRBV12-5 and TRBJ1-1, the full variable domain is DARVTQTPRHKVTEMGQEVTMRCQPILGHNTVFWYRQTMMQGLELLAYFRNRAPLDDSGMPKDRFSAEMPDATLATLKIQPSEPRDSAVYFCASGLDLPNTEAFFGQGTRLTVV.